This T cell receptor (beta chain) was identified in a study of cytomegalovirus exposure and HLA in healthy donors. PCR amplification relied on 60 Vbeta primers (plus 13 Jbeta primers). Sequenced by immunoSEQ multiplex PCR; TCRdb stores in-frame clones only, minus some. This sample has some 110,000 clones, with around 74% found just once. Germline assignment: CDR1 SGHAT and CDR2 FQDESV (reference sequence). V dropped 3 bases and J dropped 6; count of bases not matched to a gene: 6. CDR3 size: 14 residues. This clone was observed a handful of times. This clonotype was sampled from a woman younger than 35 in good health and CMV-seronegative. Sequencing was done on a sample of PBMCs. The chain is built from TRBV11-1 and TRBJ2-3, with TRBD2 matching over 7 bases. This CDR3 is CASSFGTTSDTQYF. The DNA of the CDR3 is TGTGCCAGCAGCTTCGGGACTACCTCTGATACGCAGTATTTT.